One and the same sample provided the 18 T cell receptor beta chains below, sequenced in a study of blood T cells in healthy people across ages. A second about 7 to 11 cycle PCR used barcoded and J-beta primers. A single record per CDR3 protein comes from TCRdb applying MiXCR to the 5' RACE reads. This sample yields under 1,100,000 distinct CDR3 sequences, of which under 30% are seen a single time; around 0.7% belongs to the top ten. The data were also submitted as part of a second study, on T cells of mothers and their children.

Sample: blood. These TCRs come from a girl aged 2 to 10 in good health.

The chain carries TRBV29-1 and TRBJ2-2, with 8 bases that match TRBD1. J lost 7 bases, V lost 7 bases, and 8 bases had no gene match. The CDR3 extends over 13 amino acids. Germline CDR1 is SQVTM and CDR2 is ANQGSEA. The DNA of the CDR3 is TGCAGCGCCCAGGGGGCCTTGGTCGGGGAGCTGTTTTTT. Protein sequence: CSAQGALVGELFF.

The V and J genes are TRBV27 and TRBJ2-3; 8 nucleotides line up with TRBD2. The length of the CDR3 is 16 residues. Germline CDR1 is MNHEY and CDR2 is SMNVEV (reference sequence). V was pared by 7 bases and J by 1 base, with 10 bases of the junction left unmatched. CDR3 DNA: TGTGCCAGCACCCCGACTAGCGTCCTAGGCACAGATACGCAGTATTTT. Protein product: CASTPTSVLGTDTQYF.

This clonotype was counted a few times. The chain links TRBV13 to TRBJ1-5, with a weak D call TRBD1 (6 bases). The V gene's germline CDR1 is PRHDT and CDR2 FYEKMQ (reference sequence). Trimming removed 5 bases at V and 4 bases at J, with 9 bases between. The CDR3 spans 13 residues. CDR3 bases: TGTGCCAGCAGCAATACAGGGAATCAGCCCCAGCATTTT. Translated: CASSNTGNQPQHF.

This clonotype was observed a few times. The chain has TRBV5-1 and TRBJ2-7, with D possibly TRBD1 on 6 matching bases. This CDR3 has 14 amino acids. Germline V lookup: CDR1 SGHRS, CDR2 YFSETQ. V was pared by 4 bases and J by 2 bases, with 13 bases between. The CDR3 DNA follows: TGCGCCAGCAGCCCCTGGACAGACGCCTACGAGCAGTACTTC. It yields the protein CASSPWTDAYEQYF.

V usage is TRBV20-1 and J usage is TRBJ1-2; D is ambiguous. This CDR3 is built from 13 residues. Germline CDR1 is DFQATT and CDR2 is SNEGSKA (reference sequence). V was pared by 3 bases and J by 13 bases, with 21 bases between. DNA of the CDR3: TGCAGTGCTAGGGTGCCGGGTGGCTTAGCTCGCACCTTC. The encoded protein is CSARVPGGLARTF.

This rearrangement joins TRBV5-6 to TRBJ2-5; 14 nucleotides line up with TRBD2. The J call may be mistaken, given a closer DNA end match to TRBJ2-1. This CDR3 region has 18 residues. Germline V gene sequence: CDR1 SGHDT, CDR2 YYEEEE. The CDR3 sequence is CASSTGTSGSYTYNEQFF. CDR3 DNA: TGTGCCAGCAGCACTGGGACTAGCGGGAGTTATACGTACAATGAGCAGTTCTTC.

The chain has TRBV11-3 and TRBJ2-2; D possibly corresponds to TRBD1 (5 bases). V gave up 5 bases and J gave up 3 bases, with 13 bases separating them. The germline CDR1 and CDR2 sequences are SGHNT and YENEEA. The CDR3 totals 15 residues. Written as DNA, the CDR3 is TGTGCCAGCAGCACCCCTCTAGGGGACACCGGGGAGCTGTTTTTT. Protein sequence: CASSTPLGDTGELFF. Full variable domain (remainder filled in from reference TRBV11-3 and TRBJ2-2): EAGVVQSPRYKIIEKKQPVAFWCNPISGHNTLYWYLQNLGQGPELLIRYENEEAVDDSQLPKDRFSAERLKGVDSTLKIQPAELGDSAVYLCASSTPLGDTGELFFGEGSRLTVL.

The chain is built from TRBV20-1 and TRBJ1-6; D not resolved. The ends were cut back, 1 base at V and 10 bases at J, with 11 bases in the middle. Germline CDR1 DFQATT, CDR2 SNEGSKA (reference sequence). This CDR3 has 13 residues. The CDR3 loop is CSARGVTLSPLHF. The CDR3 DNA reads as TGCAGTGCTAGAGGAGTGACTTTATCACCCCTCCACTTT.

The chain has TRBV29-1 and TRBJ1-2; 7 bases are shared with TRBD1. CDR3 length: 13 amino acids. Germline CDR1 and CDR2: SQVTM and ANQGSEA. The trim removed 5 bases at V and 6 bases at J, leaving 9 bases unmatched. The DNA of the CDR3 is TGCAGCGTTAGGGACAGTACACCCCATGGCTACACCTTC. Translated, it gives CSVRDSTPHGYTF.

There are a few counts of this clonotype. The CDR3 reads CSAYPSGIQETQYF. The CDR3 bases are TGCAGTGCTTACCCGAGCGGGATCCAAGAGACCCAGTACTTC. The chain has TRBV20-1 and TRBJ2-5; TRBD2 matches 7 bases. The CDR3 runs to 14 residues. Germline V lookup: CDR1 DFQATT, CDR2 SNEGSKA (reference sequence). After removal of 5 bases from V and 1 base from J, the junction contained 7 bases not matched to a gene.

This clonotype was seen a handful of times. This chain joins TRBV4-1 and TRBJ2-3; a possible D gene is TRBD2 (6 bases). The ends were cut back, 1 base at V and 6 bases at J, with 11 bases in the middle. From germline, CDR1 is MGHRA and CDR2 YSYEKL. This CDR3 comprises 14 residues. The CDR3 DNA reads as TGCGCCAGCAGCCAAGGTCCGGCGGGGGATACGCAGTATTTT. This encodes CASSQGPAGDTQYF.

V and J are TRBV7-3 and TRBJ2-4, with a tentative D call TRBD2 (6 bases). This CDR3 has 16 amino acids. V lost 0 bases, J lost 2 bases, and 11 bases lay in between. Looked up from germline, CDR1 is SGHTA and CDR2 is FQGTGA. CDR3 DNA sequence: TGTGCCAGCAGCTTAACAGGCGGGAACCCCAAAAACATTCAGTACTTC. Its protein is CASSLTGGNPKNIQYF.

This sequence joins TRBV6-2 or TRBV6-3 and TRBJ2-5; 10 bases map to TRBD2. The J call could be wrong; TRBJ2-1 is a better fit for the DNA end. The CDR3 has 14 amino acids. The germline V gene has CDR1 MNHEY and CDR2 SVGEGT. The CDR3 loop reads CASRLAGILREQFF. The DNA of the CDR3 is TGTGCCAGCAGACTAGCGGGGATTCTGCGTGAGCAGTTCTTC.

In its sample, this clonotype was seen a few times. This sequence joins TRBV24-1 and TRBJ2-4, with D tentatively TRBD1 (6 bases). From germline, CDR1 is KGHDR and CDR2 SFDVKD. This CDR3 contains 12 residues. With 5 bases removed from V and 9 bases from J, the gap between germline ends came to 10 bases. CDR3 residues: CATSALRGIQYF. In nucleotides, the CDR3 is TGTGCCACCAGTGCCCTCAGGGGCATTCAGTACTTC.

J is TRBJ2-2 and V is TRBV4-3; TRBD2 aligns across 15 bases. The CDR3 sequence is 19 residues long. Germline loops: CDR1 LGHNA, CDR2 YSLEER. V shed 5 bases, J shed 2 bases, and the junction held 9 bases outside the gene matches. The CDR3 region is CASSSDPGLAGGNTGELFF. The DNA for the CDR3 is TGCGCCAGCAGCTCCGATCCGGGACTAGCGGGGGGTAACACCGGGGAGCTGTTTTTT.

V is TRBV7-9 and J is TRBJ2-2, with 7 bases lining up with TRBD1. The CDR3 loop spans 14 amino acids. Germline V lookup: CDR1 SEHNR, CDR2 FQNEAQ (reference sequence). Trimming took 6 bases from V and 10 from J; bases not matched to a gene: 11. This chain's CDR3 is CASRGAGGSLELFF. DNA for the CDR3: TGTGCCAGCAGGGGGGCAGGGGGTTCGTTGGAGCTGTTTTTT.

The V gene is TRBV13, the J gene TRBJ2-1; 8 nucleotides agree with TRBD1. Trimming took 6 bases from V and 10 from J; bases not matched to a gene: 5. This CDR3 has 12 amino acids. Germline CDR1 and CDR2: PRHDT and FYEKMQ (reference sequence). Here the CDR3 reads CASRQQGGEQFF. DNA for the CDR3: TGTGCCAGCAGACAACAGGGGGGCGAGCAGTTCTTC.

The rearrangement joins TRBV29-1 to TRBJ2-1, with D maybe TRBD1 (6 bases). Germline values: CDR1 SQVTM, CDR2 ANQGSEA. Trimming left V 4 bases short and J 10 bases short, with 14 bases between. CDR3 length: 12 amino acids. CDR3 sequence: CSVVETGLEQFF. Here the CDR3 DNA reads TGCAGCGTTGTCGAAACAGGGTTAGAGCAGTTCTTC.